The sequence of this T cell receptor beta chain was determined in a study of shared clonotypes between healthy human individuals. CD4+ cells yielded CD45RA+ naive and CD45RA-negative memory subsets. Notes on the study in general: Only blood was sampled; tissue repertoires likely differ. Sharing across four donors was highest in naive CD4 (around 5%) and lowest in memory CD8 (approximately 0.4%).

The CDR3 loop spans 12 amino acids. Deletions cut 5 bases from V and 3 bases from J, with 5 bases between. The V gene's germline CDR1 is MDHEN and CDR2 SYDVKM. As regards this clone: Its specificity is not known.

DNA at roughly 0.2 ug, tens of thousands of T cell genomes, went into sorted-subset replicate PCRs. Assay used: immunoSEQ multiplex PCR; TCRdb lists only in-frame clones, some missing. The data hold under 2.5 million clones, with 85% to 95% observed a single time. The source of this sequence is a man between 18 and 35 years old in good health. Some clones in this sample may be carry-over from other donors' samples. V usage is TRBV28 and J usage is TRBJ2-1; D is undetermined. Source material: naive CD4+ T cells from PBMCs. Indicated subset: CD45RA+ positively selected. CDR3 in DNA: TGTGCCAGCAGTACGAACTACAATGAGCAGTTCTTC. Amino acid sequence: CASSTNYNEQFF.